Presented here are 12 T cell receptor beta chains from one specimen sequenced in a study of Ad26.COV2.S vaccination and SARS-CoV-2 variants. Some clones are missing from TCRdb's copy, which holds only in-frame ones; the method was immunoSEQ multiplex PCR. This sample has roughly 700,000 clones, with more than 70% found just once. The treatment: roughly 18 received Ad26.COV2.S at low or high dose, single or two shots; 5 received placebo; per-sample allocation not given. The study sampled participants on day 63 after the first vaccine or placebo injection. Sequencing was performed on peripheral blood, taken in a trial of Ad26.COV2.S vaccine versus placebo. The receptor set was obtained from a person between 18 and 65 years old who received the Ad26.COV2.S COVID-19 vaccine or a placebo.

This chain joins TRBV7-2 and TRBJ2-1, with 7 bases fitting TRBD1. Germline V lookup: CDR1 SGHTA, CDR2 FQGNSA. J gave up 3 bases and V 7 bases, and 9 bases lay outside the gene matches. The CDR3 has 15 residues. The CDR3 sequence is CASTDEGQHYNEQFF. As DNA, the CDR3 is TGTGCCAGCACCGACGAGGGACAGCACTACAATGAGCAGTTCTTC.

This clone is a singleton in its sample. CDR3 protein: CASSQDLGGSTLSDGYTF. The CDR3 nucleotides read TGTGCCAGCAGCCAAGATCTAGGAGGATCTACCTTGTCGGATGGCTACACCTTC. This sequence joins TRBV3-1 (or the pseudogene TRBV3-2) and TRBJ1-2; D is ambiguous. Germline loops: CDR1 LGHDT, CDR2 YNNKEL (reference sequence). The germline V and J ends were trimmed by 0 bases and 6 bases, with 23 bases remaining between them. The CDR3 is 18 residues long.

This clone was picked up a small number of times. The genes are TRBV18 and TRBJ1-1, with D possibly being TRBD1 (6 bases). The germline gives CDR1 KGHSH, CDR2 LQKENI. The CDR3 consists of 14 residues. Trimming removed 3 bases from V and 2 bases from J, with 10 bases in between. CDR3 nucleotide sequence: TGTGCCAGCTCACCCCACAGGGATAACACTGAAGCTTTCTTT. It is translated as CASSPHRDNTEAFF.

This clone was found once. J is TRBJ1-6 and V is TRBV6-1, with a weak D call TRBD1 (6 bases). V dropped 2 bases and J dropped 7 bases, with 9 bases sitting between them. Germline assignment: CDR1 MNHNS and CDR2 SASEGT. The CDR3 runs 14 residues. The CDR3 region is CASSEQGRNSPLHF. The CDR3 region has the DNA TGTGCCAGCAGTGAACAGGGGAGAAATTCACCCCTCCACTTT.

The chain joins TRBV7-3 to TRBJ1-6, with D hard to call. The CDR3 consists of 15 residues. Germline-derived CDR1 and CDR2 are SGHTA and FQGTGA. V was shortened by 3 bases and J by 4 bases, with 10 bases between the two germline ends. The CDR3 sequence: CASSFEFLYNSPLHF. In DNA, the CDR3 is TGTGCCAGCAGCTTTGAGTTTTTGTATAATTCACCCCTCCACTTT. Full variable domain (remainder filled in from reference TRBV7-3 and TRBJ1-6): GAGVSQTPSNKVTEKGKYVELRCDPISGHTALYWYRQSLGQGPEFLIYFQGTGAADDSGLPNDRFFAVRPEGSVSTLKIQRTERGDSAVYLCASSFEFLYNSPLHFGNGTRLTVT.

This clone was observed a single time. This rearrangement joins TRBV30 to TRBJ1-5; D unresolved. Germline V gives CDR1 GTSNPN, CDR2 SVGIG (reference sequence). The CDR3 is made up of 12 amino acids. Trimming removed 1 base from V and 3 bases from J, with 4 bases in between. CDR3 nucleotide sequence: TGTGCCTGGAGTGACAACAATCAGCCCCAGCATTTT. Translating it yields CAWSDNNQPQHF.

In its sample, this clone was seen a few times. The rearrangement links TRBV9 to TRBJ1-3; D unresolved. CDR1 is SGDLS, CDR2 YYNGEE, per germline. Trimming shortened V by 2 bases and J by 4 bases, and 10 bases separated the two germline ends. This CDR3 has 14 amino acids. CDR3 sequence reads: CASSVRSTGNTIYF. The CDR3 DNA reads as TGTGCCAGCAGCGTCAGATCGACAGGAAACACCATATATTTT.

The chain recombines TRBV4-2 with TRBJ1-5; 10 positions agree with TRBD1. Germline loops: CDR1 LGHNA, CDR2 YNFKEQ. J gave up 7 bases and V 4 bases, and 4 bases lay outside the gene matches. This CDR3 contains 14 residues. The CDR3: CASSLLTGGQPQHF. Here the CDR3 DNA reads TGTGCCAGCAGCCTACTGACAGGGGGCCAGCCCCAGCATTTT.

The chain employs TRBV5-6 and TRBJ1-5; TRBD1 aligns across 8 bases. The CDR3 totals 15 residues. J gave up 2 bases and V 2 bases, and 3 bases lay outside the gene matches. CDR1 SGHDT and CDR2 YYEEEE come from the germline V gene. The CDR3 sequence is CASSFTGGGNQPQHF. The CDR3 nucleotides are TGTGCCAGCAGCTTCACAGGGGGTGGCAATCAGCCCCAGCATTTT.

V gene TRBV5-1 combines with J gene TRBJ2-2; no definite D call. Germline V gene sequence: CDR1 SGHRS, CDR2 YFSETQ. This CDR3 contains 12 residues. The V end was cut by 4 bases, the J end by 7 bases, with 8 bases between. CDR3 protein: CASSKLDGELFF. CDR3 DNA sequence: TGCGCCAGCAGCAAACTTGACGGGGAGCTGTTTTTT.

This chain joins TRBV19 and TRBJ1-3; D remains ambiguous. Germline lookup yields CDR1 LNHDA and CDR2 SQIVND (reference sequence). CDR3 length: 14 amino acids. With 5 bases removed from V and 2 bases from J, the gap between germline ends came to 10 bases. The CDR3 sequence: CASSVTSAGNTIYF. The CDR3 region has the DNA TGTGCCAGTAGTGTTACAAGCGCTGGAAACACCATATATTTT.

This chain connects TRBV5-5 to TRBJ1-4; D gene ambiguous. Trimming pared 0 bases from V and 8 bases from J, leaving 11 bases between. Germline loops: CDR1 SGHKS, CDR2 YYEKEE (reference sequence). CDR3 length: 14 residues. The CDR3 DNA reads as TGTGCCAGCAGCTTGGCCCCTGGAGGGGAAAAACTGTTTTTT. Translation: CASSLAPGGEKLFF.